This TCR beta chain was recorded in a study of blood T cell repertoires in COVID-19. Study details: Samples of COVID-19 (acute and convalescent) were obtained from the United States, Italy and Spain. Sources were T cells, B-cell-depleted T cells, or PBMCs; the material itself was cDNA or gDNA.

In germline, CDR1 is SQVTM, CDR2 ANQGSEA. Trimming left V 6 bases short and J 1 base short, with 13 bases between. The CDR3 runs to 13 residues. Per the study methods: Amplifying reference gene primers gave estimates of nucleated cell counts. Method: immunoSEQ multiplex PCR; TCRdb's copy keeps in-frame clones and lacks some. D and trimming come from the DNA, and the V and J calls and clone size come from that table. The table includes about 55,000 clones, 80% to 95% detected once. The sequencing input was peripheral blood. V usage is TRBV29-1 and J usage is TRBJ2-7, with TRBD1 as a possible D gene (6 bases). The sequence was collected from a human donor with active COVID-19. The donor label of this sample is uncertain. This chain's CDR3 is CSVMDSKSYEQYF. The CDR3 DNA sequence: TGCAGCGTGATGGACAGCAAGTCCTACGAGCAGTACTTC.